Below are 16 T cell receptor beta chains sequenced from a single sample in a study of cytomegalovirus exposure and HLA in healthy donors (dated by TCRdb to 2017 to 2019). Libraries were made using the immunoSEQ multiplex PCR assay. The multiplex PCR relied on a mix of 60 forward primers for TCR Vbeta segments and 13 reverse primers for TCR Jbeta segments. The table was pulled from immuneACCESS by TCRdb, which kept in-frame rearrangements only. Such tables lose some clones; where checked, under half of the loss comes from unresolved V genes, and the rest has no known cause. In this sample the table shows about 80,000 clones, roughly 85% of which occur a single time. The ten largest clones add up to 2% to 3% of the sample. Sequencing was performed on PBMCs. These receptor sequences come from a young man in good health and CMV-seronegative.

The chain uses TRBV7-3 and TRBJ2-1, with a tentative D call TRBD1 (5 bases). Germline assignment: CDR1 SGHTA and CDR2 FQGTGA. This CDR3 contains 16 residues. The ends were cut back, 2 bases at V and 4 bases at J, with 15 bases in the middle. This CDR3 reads CASSLEGLGVYNEQFF. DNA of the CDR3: TGTGCCAGCAGCTTAGAAGGTCTAGGGGTTTACAATGAGCAGTTCTTC.

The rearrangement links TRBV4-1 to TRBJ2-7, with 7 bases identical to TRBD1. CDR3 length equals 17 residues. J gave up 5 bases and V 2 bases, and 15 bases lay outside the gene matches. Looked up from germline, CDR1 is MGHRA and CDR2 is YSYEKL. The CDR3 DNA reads TGCGCCAGCAGCCAAAGGAACATCAGGGGGAGTAAGAACGAGCAGTACTTC. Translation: CASSQRNIRGSKNEQYF.

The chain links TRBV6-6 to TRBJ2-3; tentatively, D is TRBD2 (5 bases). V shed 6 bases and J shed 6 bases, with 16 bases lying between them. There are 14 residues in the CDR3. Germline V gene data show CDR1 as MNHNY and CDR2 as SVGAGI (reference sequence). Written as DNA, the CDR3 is TGTGCCAGCAGATCGGACGCCACTAGGGATACGCAGTATTTT. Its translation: CASRSDATRDTQYF.

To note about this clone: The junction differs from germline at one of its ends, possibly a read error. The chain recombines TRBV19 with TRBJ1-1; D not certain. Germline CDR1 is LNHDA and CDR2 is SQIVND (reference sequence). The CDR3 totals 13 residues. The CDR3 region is CAGSIGRGTEAFF. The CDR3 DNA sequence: TGTGCCGGTAGTATAGGTCGCGGCACTGAAGCTTTCTTT. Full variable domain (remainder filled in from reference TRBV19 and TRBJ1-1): DGGITQSPKYLFRKEGQNVTLSCEQNLNHDAMYWYRQDPGQGLRLIYYSQIVNDFQKGDIAEGYSVSREKKESFPLTVTSAQKNPTAFYLCAGSIGRGTEAFFGQGTRLTVV.

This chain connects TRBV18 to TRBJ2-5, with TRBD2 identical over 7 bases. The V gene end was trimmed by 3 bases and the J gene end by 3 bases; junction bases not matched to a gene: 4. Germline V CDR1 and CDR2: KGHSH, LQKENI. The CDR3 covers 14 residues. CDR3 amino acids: CASSPGTNKETQYF. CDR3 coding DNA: TGTGCCAGCTCACCCGGGACTAACAAAGAGACCCAGTACTTC.

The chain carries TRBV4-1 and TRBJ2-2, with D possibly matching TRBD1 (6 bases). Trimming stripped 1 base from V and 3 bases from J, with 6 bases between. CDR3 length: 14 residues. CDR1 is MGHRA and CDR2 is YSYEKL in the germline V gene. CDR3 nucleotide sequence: TGCGCCAGCAGCCAAGGGACAGACACCGGGGAGCTGTTTTTT. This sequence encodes CASSQGTDTGELFF.

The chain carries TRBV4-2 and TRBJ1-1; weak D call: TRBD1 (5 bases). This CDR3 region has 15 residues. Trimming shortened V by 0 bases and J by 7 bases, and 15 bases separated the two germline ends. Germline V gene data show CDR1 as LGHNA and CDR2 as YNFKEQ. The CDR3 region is CASSQDSWGELEAFF. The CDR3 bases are TGTGCCAGCAGCCAAGATTCCTGGGGGGAGCTTGAAGCTTTCTTT.

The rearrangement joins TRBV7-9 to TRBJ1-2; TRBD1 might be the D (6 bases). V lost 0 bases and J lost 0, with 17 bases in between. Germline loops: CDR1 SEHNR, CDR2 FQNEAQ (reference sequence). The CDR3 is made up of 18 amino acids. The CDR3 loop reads CASSLALRTVSTNYGYTF. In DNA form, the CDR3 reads TGTGCCAGCAGCTTAGCGCTGAGGACAGTCTCAACTAACTATGGCTACACCTTC.

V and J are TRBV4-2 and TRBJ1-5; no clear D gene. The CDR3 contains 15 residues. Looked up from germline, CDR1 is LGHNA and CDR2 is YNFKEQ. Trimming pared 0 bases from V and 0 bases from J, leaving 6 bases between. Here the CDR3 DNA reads TGTGCCAGCAGCCAAGACCTCTATAGCAATCAGCCCCAGCATTTT. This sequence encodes CASSQDLYSNQPQHF.

CDR3 sequence reads: CASSEVGAGGTDEQFF. DNA of the CDR3: TGTGCCAGCAGTGAAGTCGGAGCGGGGGGAACAGATGAGCAGTTCTTC. This chain joins TRBV2 and TRBJ2-1; 9 bases are shared with TRBD2. From germline, CDR1 is SNHLY and CDR2 FYNNEI. There are 16 residues in the CDR3. V shed 1 base and J 8 bases; nucleotides not matched to a gene: 9.

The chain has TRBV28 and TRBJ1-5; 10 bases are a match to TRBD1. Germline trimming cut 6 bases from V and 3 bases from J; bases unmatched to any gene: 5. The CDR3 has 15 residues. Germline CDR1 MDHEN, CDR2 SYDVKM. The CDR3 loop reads CASSRDRGNNQPQHF. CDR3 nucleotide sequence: TGTGCCAGCAGCCGGGACAGGGGTAACAATCAGCCCCAGCATTTT.

The CDR3 DNA reads as TGTGCCAGCAGCCAGGGGACTGAAGCTTTCTTT. It specifies CASSQGTEAFF. This chain connects TRBV7-2 to TRBJ1-1; D may be TRBD1 (6 bases). Germline CDR1 SGHTA, CDR2 FQGNSA. This CDR3 is 11 amino acids long. Trimming stripped 5 bases from V and 5 bases from J, with 6 bases between.

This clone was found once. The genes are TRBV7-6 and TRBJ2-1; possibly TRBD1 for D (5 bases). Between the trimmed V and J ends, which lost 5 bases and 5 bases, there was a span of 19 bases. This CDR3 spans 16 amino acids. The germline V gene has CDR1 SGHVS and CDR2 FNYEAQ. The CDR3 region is CASSQGLSDPHNEQFF. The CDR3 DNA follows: TGTGCCAGCAGCCAGGGCCTCTCGGACCCTCACAATGAGCAGTTCTTC.

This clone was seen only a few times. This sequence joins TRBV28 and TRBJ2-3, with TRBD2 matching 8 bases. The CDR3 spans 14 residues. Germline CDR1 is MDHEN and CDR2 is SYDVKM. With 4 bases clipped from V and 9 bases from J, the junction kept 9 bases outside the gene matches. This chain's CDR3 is CASSSGLASSTQYF. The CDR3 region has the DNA TGTGCCAGCAGTTCCGGACTAGCTTCTTCCACGCAGTATTTT.

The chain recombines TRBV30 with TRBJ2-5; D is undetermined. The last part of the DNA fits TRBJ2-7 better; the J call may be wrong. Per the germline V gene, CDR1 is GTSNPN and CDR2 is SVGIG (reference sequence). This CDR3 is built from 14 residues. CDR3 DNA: TGTGCCTGGAGTAGAGCCTTTTACTCCTACGAGCAGTACTTC. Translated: CAWSRAFYSYEQYF.

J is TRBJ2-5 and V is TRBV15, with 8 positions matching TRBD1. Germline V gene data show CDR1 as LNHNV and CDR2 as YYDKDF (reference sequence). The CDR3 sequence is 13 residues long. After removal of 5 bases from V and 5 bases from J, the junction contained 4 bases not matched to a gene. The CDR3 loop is CATSRDRMETQYF. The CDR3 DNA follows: TGTGCCACCAGCCGGGACAGGATGGAGACCCAGTACTTC.